The 4 T cell receptor beta chains below come from one sample, sequenced in a study of blood T cell repertoires in COVID-19. Repertoires were generated with immunoSEQ multiplex PCR, while TCRdb's copy carries only in-frame clones and drops some. This table holds around 250,000 clones, approximately 89% found once. Sequenced sample: peripheral blood. These receptors were collected from a man aged 35-49 years with active or convalescent COVID-19.

The V and J genes are TRBV6-6 and TRBJ1-6; 10 bases match TRBD1. Germline trimming cut 6 bases from V and 7 bases from J; bases unmatched to any gene: 6. This CDR3 region has 15 residues. CDR1 and CDR2 from the germline V gene are MNHNY and SVGAGI (reference sequence). The chain's CDR3 is CASRPSTGGNSPLHF. The CDR3 DNA reads as TGTGCCAGCAGACCATCGACAGGGGGCAATTCACCCCTCCACTTT.

The V and J genes are TRBV5-5 and TRBJ1-4, with D uncertain. V was shortened by 0 bases and J by 3 bases, with 9 bases between the two germline ends. Germline loops: CDR1 SGHKS, CDR2 YYEKEE (reference sequence). The CDR3 is 15 amino acids. The CDR3 loop is CASSLDPTANEKLFF. CDR3 nucleotides: TGTGCCAGCAGCTTGGATCCCACAGCTAATGAAAAACTGTTTTTT.

This clone was seen a single time. The V gene is TRBV2, the J gene TRBJ2-5, with 11 bases that match TRBD2. This CDR3 has 15 residues. Germline CDR1 is SNHLY and CDR2 is FYNNEI. J gave up 4 bases and V 7 bases, and 8 bases lay outside the gene matches. The DNA for the CDR3 is TGTGCCAGCACTGATAGCGGGGGGGCCGGAGAGACCCAGTACTTC. Translated: CASTDSGGAGETQYF.

The rearrangement links TRBV24-1 to TRBJ2-3, with D tentatively TRBD2 (7 bases). Germline V gives CDR1 KGHDR, CDR2 SFDVKD. The V and J ends lost 3 bases and 0 bases respectively, with 27 bases between them. The CDR3 is 21 residues long. The CDR3 DNA reads TGTGCCACCAGTGATCCCCCGGGTCGCCCTCGTCGGGGGGCGAGCACAGATACGCAGTATTTT. Its protein is CATSDPPGRPRRGASTDTQYF.